The following is a T cell receptor beta chain sequence with its context. The data were taken from a study of T cell changes during pregnancy in multiple sclerosis. The CDR3 is 12 residues long. The V end lost 0 bases, the J end lost 8 bases, and 7 bases lay between the germline ends. Germline values: CDR1 MNHNS, CDR2 SASEGT. Some clones are missing from TCRdb's copy, which holds only in-frame ones; the method was immunoSEQ multiplex PCR. This sample has tens of thousands of clones; about 91% occur once, and the top ten carry 0.65% to 0.9%. Sequencing was performed on CD4+ T cells from peripheral blood mononuclear cells, taken before pregnancy. This TCR came from a female donor with multiple sclerosis, enrolled in a pregnancy study. The chain is built from TRBV6-1 and TRBJ1-1; D ambiguous. The CDR3 sequence: CASSEAGREAFF. CDR3 nucleotides: TGTGCCAGCAGTGAAGCCGGCAGGGAAGCTTTCTTT.